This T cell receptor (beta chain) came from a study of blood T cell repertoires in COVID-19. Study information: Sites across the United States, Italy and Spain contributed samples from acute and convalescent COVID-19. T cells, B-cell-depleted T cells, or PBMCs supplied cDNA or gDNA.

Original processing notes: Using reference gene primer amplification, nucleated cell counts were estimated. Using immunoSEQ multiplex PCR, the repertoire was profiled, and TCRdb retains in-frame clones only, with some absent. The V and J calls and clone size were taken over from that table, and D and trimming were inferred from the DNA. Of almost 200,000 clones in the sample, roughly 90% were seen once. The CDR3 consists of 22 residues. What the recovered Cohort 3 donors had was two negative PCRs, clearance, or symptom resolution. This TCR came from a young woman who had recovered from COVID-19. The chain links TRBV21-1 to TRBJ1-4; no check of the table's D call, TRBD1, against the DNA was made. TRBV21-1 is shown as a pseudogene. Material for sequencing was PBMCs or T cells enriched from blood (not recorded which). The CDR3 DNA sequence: TGTGCCAGCAGCCCGGGGAACAGCAGGGGGCGGGACGAAAACCTTTTTAATGAAAAACTGTTTTTT. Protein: CASSPGNSRGRDENLFNEKLFF.